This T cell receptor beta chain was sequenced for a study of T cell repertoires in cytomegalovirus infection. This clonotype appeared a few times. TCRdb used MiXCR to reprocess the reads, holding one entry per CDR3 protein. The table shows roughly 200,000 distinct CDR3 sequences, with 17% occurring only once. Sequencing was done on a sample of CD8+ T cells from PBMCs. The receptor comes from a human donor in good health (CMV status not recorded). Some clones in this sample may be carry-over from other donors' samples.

The CDR3 sequence: CASSNGLGGMETQYF. The CDR3 bases are TGTGCCAGCAGCAACGGCCTGGGGGGGATGGAGACCCAGTACTTC. The chain joins TRBV19 to TRBJ2-5, with 7 bases identical to TRBD2. The CDR3 runs 15 residues. V gave up 9 bases and J gave up 5 bases; unmatched junction bases: 15. Germline CDR1 is LNHDA and CDR2 is SQIVND (reference sequence).